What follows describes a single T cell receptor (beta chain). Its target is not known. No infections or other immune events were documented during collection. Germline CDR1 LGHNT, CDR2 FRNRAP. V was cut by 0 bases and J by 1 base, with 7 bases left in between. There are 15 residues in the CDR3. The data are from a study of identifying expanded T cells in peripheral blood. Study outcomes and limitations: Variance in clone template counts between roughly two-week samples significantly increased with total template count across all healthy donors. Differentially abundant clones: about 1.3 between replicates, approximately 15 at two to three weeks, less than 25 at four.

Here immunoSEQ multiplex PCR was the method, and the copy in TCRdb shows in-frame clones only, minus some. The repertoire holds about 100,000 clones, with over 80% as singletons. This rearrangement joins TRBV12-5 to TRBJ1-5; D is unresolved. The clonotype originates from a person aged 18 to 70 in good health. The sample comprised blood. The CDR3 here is CASGLVMGSNQPQHF. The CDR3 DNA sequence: TGTGCTAGTGGTTTGGTAATGGGGAGCAATCAGCCCCAGCATTTT.